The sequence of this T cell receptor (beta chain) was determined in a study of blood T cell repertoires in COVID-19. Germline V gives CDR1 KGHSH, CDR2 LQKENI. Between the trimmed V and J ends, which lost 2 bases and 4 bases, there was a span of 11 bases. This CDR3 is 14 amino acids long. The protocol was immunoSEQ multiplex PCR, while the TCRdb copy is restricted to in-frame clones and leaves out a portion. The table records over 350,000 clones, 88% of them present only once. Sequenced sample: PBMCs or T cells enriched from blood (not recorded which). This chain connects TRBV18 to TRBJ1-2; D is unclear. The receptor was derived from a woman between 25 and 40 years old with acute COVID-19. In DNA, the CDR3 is TGTGCCAGCTCACCATCGGGTCTTCCCTATGGCTACACCTTC. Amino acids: CASSPSGLPYGYTF.